These 20 T cell receptor beta chains came from one sample sequenced in a study of T cells of healthy individuals. TCRdb fed the 5' RACE reads into MiXCR, producing one record per CDR3 protein. The table includes 60,000 to 80,000 distinct CDR3 sequences, around 15% detected once. Receptors were obtained from a human donor in good health.

This clonotype was seen only once. The chain employs TRBV29-1 and TRBJ2-7, with D tentatively TRBD1 or TRBD2 (5 bases each). The V end was cut by 4 bases, the J end by 7 bases, with 20 bases between. This CDR3 region has 14 residues. Germline V gene lookup returns CDR1 SQVTM and CDR2 ANQGSEA. The CDR3 nucleotides are TGCAGCGTTGGGGACCAGGCAGGACCGCGGGAGCAGTACTTC. It specifies CSVGDQAGPREQYF.

This clonotype occurred many times. The V gene is TRBV12-3 or TRBV12-4, the J gene TRBJ2-1; 11 nucleotides line up with TRBD2. With 6 bases clipped from V and 6 bases from J, the junction kept 7 bases outside the gene matches. The CDR3 spans 15 residues. Here the CDR3 reads CASRGPSGRFNEQFF. The CDR3 region has the DNA TGTGCCAGCAGGGGGCCTAGCGGGAGGTTCAATGAGCAGTTCTTC.

J is TRBJ2-1 and V is TRBV7-9; the D gene is possibly TRBD1 (6 bases). Between the trimmed V and J ends, which lost 6 bases and 2 bases, there was a span of 14 bases. The CDR3 spans 15 residues. CDR1 and CDR2 (germline): SEHNR, FQNEAQ (reference sequence). The CDR3 is CASRPDSPTYNEQFF. As DNA, the CDR3 is TGTGCCAGCAGACCGGACAGCCCTACCTACAATGAGCAGTTCTTC.

This clonotype has a count of ten or more. The gene calls are TRBV20-1 and TRBJ2-2; the D gene is possibly TRBD1 (5 bases). The V gene lost 6 bases and the J gene lost 5 bases, with 13 bases spanning the gap. This CDR3 contains 13 residues. Germline CDR1 is DFQATT and CDR2 is SNEGSKA (reference sequence). The CDR3: CSAKSGFTGELFF. The CDR3 DNA reads as TGCAGTGCCAAATCAGGGTTTACCGGGGAGCTGTTTTTT.

This clonotype was detected many times. The rearrangement uses TRBV4-3 and TRBJ2-7; D uncertain. V was clipped by 1 base and J by 2 bases, with 12 bases between them. This CDR3 has 15 amino acids. Germline CDR1 and CDR2: LGHNA and YSLEER. The CDR3 spells CASSQGSQEPYEQYF. The CDR3 nucleotides are TGCGCCAGCAGCCAAGGGTCCCAGGAACCCTACGAGCAGTACTTC.

This clonotype was picked up many times. The rearrangement links TRBV3-1 to TRBJ2-1; no reliable D call. The V end was cut by 1 base, the J end by 8 bases, with 15 bases between. The CDR3 consists of 15 residues. The germline V gene has CDR1 LGHDT and CDR2 YNNKEL (reference sequence). The CDR3 DNA sequence: TGTGCCAGCAGCCAAGGCAGGATGGGATTCGATGAGCAGTTCTTC. It encodes CASSQGRMGFDEQFF.

This sequence joins TRBV2 and TRBJ2-2; D uncertain. This CDR3 spans 13 amino acids. Germline CDR1 reads SNHLY; CDR2 reads FYNNEI. V lost 1 base to trimming and J lost 5 bases, with 5 bases between them. CDR3 nucleotide sequence: TGTGCCAGCAGTGAAGTGGGGACCGGGGAGCTGTTTTTT. Translation: CASSEVGTGELFF.

V gene TRBV6-1 combines with J gene TRBJ1-1; maybe TRBD1 (6 bases). V lost 6 bases and J lost 4, with 15 bases in between. CDR1 is MNHNS and CDR2 is SASEGT in the germline V gene. This CDR3 has 14 amino acids. The CDR3 bases are TGTGCCAGCAGGCGAGCAGGGGTGGGCACTGAAGCTTTCTTT. It is translated as CASRRAGVGTEAFF.

DNA of the CDR3: TGCAGTGCTACATGGGACAGTTCCTACGAGCAGTACTTC. Amino acids: CSATWDSSYEQYF. This chain links TRBV20-1 with TRBJ2-7; 7 bases align to TRBD1. This CDR3 has 13 residues. CDR1 is DFQATT and CDR2 is SNEGSKA in the germline V gene (reference sequence). V lost 4 bases to trimming and J lost 1 base; unmatched junction nucleotides: 4.

The rearrangement links TRBV19 to TRBJ2-2; D possibly corresponds to TRBD1 (6 bases). This CDR3 comprises 18 residues. The germline gives CDR1 LNHDA, CDR2 SQIVND (reference sequence). V was cut by 5 bases and J by 1 base, with 20 bases left in between. DNA of the CDR3: TGTGCCAGTAGTTCCAGGGGCCTAGTAGTTAAGAACACCGGGGAGCTGTTTTTT. Its protein product is CASSSRGLVVKNTGELFF.

A few counts support this clonotype. The V call is TRBV7-3, the J call TRBJ2-1; TRBD2 matches 8 bases. CDR3 length: 17 residues. The V gene end was trimmed by 0 bases and the J gene end by 6 bases; junction bases not matched to a gene: 10. Germline V lookup: CDR1 SGHTA, CDR2 FQGTGA. The CDR3, as DNA: TGTGCCAGCAGCTTAACGTCAGTAGCGGGATACGGCAATGAGCAGTTCTTC. This encodes CASSLTSVAGYGNEQFF.

V and J are TRBV19 and TRBJ2-7; the D is unclear. The germline gives CDR1 LNHDA, CDR2 SQIVND (reference sequence). V shed 0 bases and J shed 3 bases, with 9 bases lying between them. The CDR3 has 14 amino acids. CDR3 DNA: TGTGCCAGTAGTATAGAGGGCAGGTACTACGAGCAGTACTTC. Protein: CASSIEGRYYEQYF.

This clonotype was counted at least ten times. The genes are TRBV7-2 and TRBJ1-2; tentative D call: TRBD1 (5 bases). Trimming left V 7 bases short and J 4 bases short, with 13 bases between. The CDR3 spans 13 residues. The germline V gene has CDR1 SGHTA and CDR2 FQGNSA. The CDR3 here is CASNQRQGYGYTF. For the CDR3, the DNA is TGTGCCAGCAACCAAAGGCAGGGCTATGGCTACACCTTC.

This clonotype has a count of ten or more. The rearrangement joins TRBV3-1 to TRBJ1-1; D is unresolved. The CDR3 extends over 12 amino acids. Trimming shortened V by 0 bases and J by 10 bases, and 9 bases separated the two germline ends. From germline, CDR1 is LGHDT and CDR2 YNNKEL (reference sequence). CDR3 protein: CASSQEASGAFF. As DNA, the CDR3 is TGTGCCAGCAGCCAAGAGGCTTCCGGAGCTTTCTTT.

The CDR3 is CASSSSVDTQYF. CDR3 DNA sequence: TGTGCCAGCAGTTCCTCAGTAGATACGCAGTATTTT. The chain is built from TRBV12-3 or TRBV12-4 and TRBJ2-3, with D unresolved. This CDR3 has 12 amino acids. Trimming removed 4 bases from V and 5 bases from J, with 7 bases in between.

There are a few counts of this clonotype. The chain has TRBV7-2 and TRBJ2-1; 9 bases map to TRBD2. With V trimmed by 1 base and J by 7 bases, 5 bases remained unmatched. The CDR3 loop spans 15 amino acids. CDR1 is SGHTA, CDR2 FQGNSA, per germline. The CDR3 reads CASSLGREGRNEQFF. Written as DNA, the CDR3 is TGTGCCAGCAGCTTAGGGCGGGAGGGCCGGAATGAGCAGTTCTTC.

About this clonotype: A clone one base away is much larger, so this may be a read error. The CDR3 here is CASSLGDYEQYF. The CDR3 region has the DNA TGTGCCAGCAGCTTAGGGGACTACGAGCAGTACTTC. The chain has TRBV7-2 and TRBJ2-7; D uncertain. Germline lookup yields CDR1 SGHTA and CDR2 FQGNSA. The CDR3 totals 12 residues. V was pared by 1 base and J by 3 bases, with 4 bases between.

This clonotype was counted between two and nine times. V usage is TRBV5-1 and J usage is TRBJ2-5; tentative D call: TRBD2 (5 bases). The V end lost 3 bases, the J end lost 2 bases, and 14 bases lay between the germline ends. Germline CDR1 reads SGHRS; CDR2 reads YFSETQ. The CDR3 length is 15 residues. CDR3 in DNA: TGCGCCAGCAGCTCTGGTTCGGGGTTGCAAGAGACCCAGTACTTC. Residues: CASSSGSGLQETQYF.

This clonotype was observed many times. The chain links TRBV7-2 to TRBJ2-3, with D possibly being TRBD1 (6 bases). CDR1 SGHTA and CDR2 FQGNSA come from the germline V gene. With 5 bases removed from V and 3 bases from J, the gap between germline ends came to 15 bases. CDR3 length: 15 residues. CDR3 sequence: CASSRQGSTTDTQYF. In nucleotides, the CDR3 is TGTGCCAGCAGCCGGCAGGGGTCTACGACAGATACGCAGTATTTT.

This clonotype was seen a handful of times. This chain joins TRBV20-1 and TRBJ2-1; D ambiguous. V lost 1 base and J 0 bases, leaving 16 bases between the germline ends. From germline, CDR1 is DFQATT and CDR2 SNEGSKA (reference sequence). CDR3 size: 17 residues. Here the CDR3 reads CSARVGLTYSSYNEQFF. For the CDR3, the DNA is TGCAGTGCTAGAGTCGGTCTGACTTATAGCTCCTACAATGAGCAGTTCTTC.